This passage covers 25 T cell receptor beta chains from one sample sequenced in a study of T-cell memory formation after mild COVID-19 listed by TCRdb under 2021. The library was generated by 5' RACE. Sequencing took place on an Illumina NovaSeq 6000. TCRdb trimmed the raw reads at Q25, called clones with MiXCR and kept productive beta chains. Each CDR3 protein appears once, grouped with its most common genes and DNA. Here the sample has around 150,000 distinct CDR3 sequences; around a tenth occur a single time. Together, the top ten hold approximately 3.8% of the sample. The sequencing input was PBMCs or a T cell subset sorted from them (not recorded which). The receptors originated from a man aged 18 to 29 who had mild COVID-19 (a few samples of this study predate the infection). The sample titles of this study are shuffled in the database, so cell type and time point are left out; the donor was told from shared clones.

This clonotype showed up just a few times. J is TRBJ1-2 and V is TRBV7-6, with 9 bases matching TRBD1. The germline V gene has CDR1 SGHVS and CDR2 FNYEAQ. CDR3 length: 15 residues. The junction had 8 bases not matched to a gene; V was cut back by 1 base and J by 8 bases. The CDR3 loop is CASSLGPGTGMGYTF. Here the CDR3 DNA reads TGTGCCAGCAGCTTAGGACCGGGGACAGGGATGGGCTACACCTTC.

The chain couples TRBV2 to TRBJ1-1, with 9 bases identical to TRBD1. Trimming took 6 bases from V and 5 from J; bases not matched to a gene: 7. Germline V gives CDR1 SNHLY, CDR2 FYNNEI. The CDR3 has 14 amino acids. CDR3 residues: CASSAETGGTEAFF. DNA of the CDR3: TGTGCCAGCAGCGCCGAGACAGGGGGTACTGAAGCTTTCTTT.

Remarks on this clonotype: It may be a read error: a sequence one base away is much more abundant. V is TRBV5-8 and J is TRBJ1-5; no clear D gene. Germline CDR1 SGHTS, CDR2 YDEGEE. V shed 2 bases and J shed 5 bases, with 8 bases lying between them. The CDR3 is made up of 13 amino acids. CDR3 amino acids: CASSLRRDQPQHF. Written as DNA, the CDR3 is TGTGCCAGCAGCTTACGGAGGGATCAGCCCCAGCATTTT.

The CDR3 is CASSSRLAESTDTQYF. The DNA of the CDR3 is TGTGCCAGCAGCTCCCGACTAGCGGAGAGCACAGATACGCAGTATTTT. This chain connects TRBV5-4 to TRBJ2-3, with 9 bases lining up with TRBD2. The junction had 5 bases not matched to a gene; V was cut back by 3 bases and J by 0 bases. The germline gives CDR1 SGHNT, CDR2 YYREEE (reference sequence). This CDR3 has 16 amino acids.

This clonotype came up many times. The chain uses TRBV5-1 and TRBJ2-3; D gene uncertain. V gave up 0 bases and J gave up 4 bases, with 12 bases separating them. Germline-derived CDR1 and CDR2 are SGHRS and YFSETQ. CDR3 length equals 15 residues. CDR3 nucleotide sequence: TGCGCCAGCAGCTTGGTACCTGGTGGGGCAGATACGCAGTATTTT. It codes for CASSLVPGGADTQYF.

With regard to this clonotype: This sequence may be a read error, since a much larger clone differs from it by one base. V usage is TRBV2 and J usage is TRBJ2-3; 7 nucleotides align to TRBD1. Germline CDR1 SNHLY, CDR2 FYNNEI. This CDR3 comprises 12 residues. The J segment lost 6 bases and the V segment lost 6 bases, leaving 3 bases of the junction unmatched. The CDR3 is CASSVQGDTQYF. The DNA for the CDR3 is TGTGCCAGCAGCGTACAGGGGGATACGCAGTATTTT.

In this sample, this clonotype turned up a few times. This chain links TRBV7-2 with TRBJ1-3, with D possibly TRBD1 on 6 matching bases. The germline V and J ends were trimmed by 5 bases and 2 bases, with 10 bases remaining between them. Germline V lookup: CDR1 SGHTA, CDR2 FQGNSA. The CDR3 totals 14 residues. The CDR3 DNA follows: TGTGCCAGCAGCCGTGACAGGACTGGAAACACCATATATTTT. Its translation is CASSRDRTGNTIYF.

This clonotype has more than one count but fewer than ten. The chain combines TRBV5-1 with TRBJ2-3; TRBD1 is a possible D gene (5 bases). CDR3 size: 19 residues. Germline values: CDR1 SGHRS, CDR2 YFSETQ. V lost 3 bases to trimming and J lost 1 base, with 24 bases between them. In nucleotides, the CDR3 is TGCGCCAGCAGCTATCAGGGTGACGGACCCGGCTATGGCACAGATACGCAGTATTTT. This codes for CASSYQGDGPGYGTDTQYF. Complete variable domain (other parts from reference TRBV5-1 and TRBJ2-3): KAGVTQTPRYLIKTRGQQVTLSCSPISGHRSVSWYQQTPGQGLQFLFEYFSETQRNKGNFPGRFSGRQFSNSRSEMNVSTLELGDSALYLCASSYQGDGPGYGTDTQYFGPGTRLTVL.

The rearrangement joins TRBV5-1 to TRBJ1-6; tentative D call: TRBD1 (6 bases). The CDR3 covers 17 residues. V was cut by 4 bases and J by 8 bases, with 22 bases left in between. Germline loops: CDR1 SGHRS, CDR2 YFSETQ. CDR3 DNA sequence: TGCGCCAGCAGCGGTACCGGATTCAGGGGATTTGATTCACCCCTCCACTTT. Translated, it gives CASSGTGFRGFDSPLHF.

This clonotype was counted between two and nine times. The genes are TRBV7-2 and TRBJ2-7, with 7 nucleotides matching TRBD2. Germline values: CDR1 SGHTA, CDR2 FQGNSA. The CDR3 consists of 12 residues. The V and J ends lost 5 bases and 7 bases, in that order; junction bases with no gene match: 5. The CDR3 bases are TGTGCCAGCAGCCCCGGGACTATTGAGCAGTACTTC. It translates to CASSPGTIEQYF.

The chain joins TRBV20-1 to TRBJ1-6, with unresolved D. CDR3 size: 12 residues. Germline V gene data show CDR1 as DFQATT and CDR2 as SNEGSKA (reference sequence). With 0 bases removed from V and 9 bases from J, the gap between germline ends came to 6 bases. CDR3 in amino acids: CSARERGSPLHF. The CDR3 DNA sequence: TGCAGTGCTAGAGAGAGAGGTTCACCCCTCCACTTT.

This clonotype was observed a few times. The chain carries TRBV4-2 and TRBJ2-5, with a tentative D call TRBD2 (6 bases). The V and J ends lost 6 bases and 5 bases respectively, with 13 bases between them. Germline CDR1 is LGHNA and CDR2 is YNFKEQ. There are 13 residues in the CDR3. The CDR3 loop reads CASRDQGGETQYF. In DNA form, the CDR3 reads TGTGCCAGCAGAGACCAGGGAGGTGAGACCCAGTACTTC.

The chain employs TRBV2 and TRBJ2-1; 10 bases map to TRBD2. This CDR3 spans 14 amino acids. With 5 bases clipped from V and 4 bases from J, the junction kept 2 bases outside the gene matches. CDR1 SNHLY and CDR2 FYNNEI come from the germline V gene. The DNA for the CDR3 is TGTGCCAGCAGTTCTAGCGGGGGTTACAATGAGCAGTTCTTC. Protein product: CASSSSGGYNEQFF.

The chain has TRBV20-1 and TRBJ2-7; the match to TRBD1 covers 9 bases. CDR1 and CDR2 (germline): DFQATT, SNEGSKA (reference sequence). CDR3 length: 13 residues. Trimming removed 6 bases from V and 4 bases from J; junction bases left unmatched: 7. In DNA form, the CDR3 reads TGCAGTGCCCCCGGGACAGGGACGTACGAGCAGTACTTC. It is translated as CSAPGTGTYEQYF.

This clonotype turned up a few times. This rearrangement joins TRBV20-1 to TRBJ2-1; 9 bases fit TRBD2. In germline, CDR1 is DFQATT, CDR2 SNEGSKA (reference sequence). Losses at the gene ends were 4 bases for V and 2 bases for J; bases not matched to a gene: 3. This CDR3 has 14 residues. CDR3 in amino acids: CSAIGGGAYNEQFF. The CDR3 DNA reads as TGCAGTGCTATTGGCGGGGGGGCCTACAATGAGCAGTTCTTC.

In its sample, this clonotype was seen a few times. The chain uses TRBV7-9 and TRBJ1-1; D may be TRBD1 (5 bases). Trimming stripped 4 bases from V and 0 bases from J, with 15 bases between. Germline V gene sequence: CDR1 SEHNR, CDR2 FQNEAQ (reference sequence). This CDR3 contains 16 residues. The CDR3: CASSSPRALVNTEAFF. DNA for the CDR3: TGTGCCAGCAGCTCGCCCAGGGCCCTGGTGAACACTGAAGCTTTCTTT.

This chain uses TRBV15 with TRBJ1-5; tentative D call: TRBD1 (6 bases). This CDR3 is built from 15 residues. CDR1 LNHNV and CDR2 YYDKDF come from the germline V gene (reference sequence). V was trimmed by 3 bases and J by 3 bases, leaving 12 bases between them. The CDR3 protein is CATSRGGQFNQPQHF. In nucleotides, the CDR3 is TGTGCCACCAGCAGGGGAGGACAGTTCAATCAGCCCCAGCATTTT.

This chain links TRBV18 with TRBJ2-1; 10 nucleotides agree with TRBD2. This CDR3 is built from 14 residues. Trimming cost V 3 bases and J 14 bases; bases outside gene matches: 10. Germline V gives CDR1 KGHSH, CDR2 LQKENI. CDR3 loop: CASSPEPSGGREFF. CDR3 sequence (DNA): TGTGCCAGCTCACCGGAGCCTAGCGGGGGCCGGGAGTTCTTC.

The rearrangement joins TRBV5-5 to TRBJ1-2; D call uncertain. CDR1 and CDR2 from the germline V gene are SGHKS and YYEKEE (reference sequence). The CDR3 contains 13 residues. V gave up 4 bases and J gave up 2 bases, with 9 bases separating them. The CDR3 nucleotides are TGTGCCAGCAGCCCCGGGAGCAACTATGGCTACACCTTC. This translates into CASSPGSNYGYTF.

This clonotype was counted between two and nine times. This rearrangement joins TRBV11-3 to TRBJ2-7; D remains unclear. V gave up 1 base and J gave up 4 bases, with 14 bases separating them. Germline-derived CDR1 and CDR2 are SGHNT and YENEEA. The CDR3 covers 15 residues. CDR3 region: CASSLGGSGDYEQYF. DNA for the CDR3: TGTGCCAGCAGCTTAGGTGGGTCGGGCGATTACGAGCAGTACTTC.

V usage is TRBV4-1 and J usage is TRBJ2-4; unclear D gene. V lost 4 bases and J 7 bases, leaving 17 bases between the germline ends. The CDR3 runs to 15 residues. Germline V lookup: CDR1 MGHRA, CDR2 YSYEKL. CDR3 loop: CASSPQSAKVNIQYF. CDR3 in DNA: TGCGCCAGCAGCCCCCAATCGGCTAAGGTTAACATTCAGTACTTC.

This clonotype occurred many times. The chain is built from TRBV20-1 and TRBJ2-7; D unresolved. Germline V gives CDR1 DFQATT, CDR2 SNEGSKA (reference sequence). This CDR3 is 13 amino acids long. V lost 6 bases and J lost 0, with 12 bases in between. This CDR3 reads CSAANTISYEQYF. Written as DNA, the CDR3 is TGCAGTGCCGCCAACACGATCTCCTACGAGCAGTACTTC.

V usage is TRBV30 and J usage is TRBJ2-4, with 9 bases matching TRBD1. This CDR3 is 13 amino acids long. V trimming: 7 bases; J trimming: 1 base; junction bases outside the gene matches: 2. Per the germline V gene, CDR1 is GTSNPN and CDR2 is SVGIG (reference sequence). DNA of the CDR3: TGTGCCTTCGGACAGGGGGCCAAAAACATTCAGTACTTC. Its protein product is CAFGQGAKNIQYF.

V usage is TRBV15 and J usage is TRBJ2-3, with D maybe TRBD2 (5 bases). The CDR3 runs 13 residues. Germline CDR1 reads LNHNV; CDR2 reads YYDKDF (reference sequence). V lost 2 bases to trimming and J lost 4 bases, with 7 bases between them. The CDR3 region has the DNA TGTGCCACCAGCAGACGGGGAGCAGATACGCAGTATTTT. As protein: CATSRRGADTQYF.

The CDR3 DNA reads as TGCGCCAGCAGCTTGGAGCACCCGGGGAATGAGCAGTTCTTC. Protein sequence: CASSLEHPGNEQFF. The chain carries TRBV5-1 and TRBJ2-1; D perhaps matches TRBD2 (5 bases). This CDR3 is built from 14 residues. The V end lost 0 bases, the J end lost 7 bases, and 11 bases lay between the germline ends. Germline V gene sequence: CDR1 SGHRS, CDR2 YFSETQ.